In this sample, the clone carrying this T cell receptor beta chain turned up a few times. Its antigen remains unidentified. The sample belongs to a study of CD8 T cells in ankylosing spondylitis. Whole-study results and caveats: The authors found the disease-linked clones to be CD8+ and relatively rare in peripheral blood.

Germline lookup yields CDR1 KGHDR and CDR2 SFDVKD. Unmatched junction bases numbered 7, after V lost 7 bases and J lost 8 bases. The CDR3 spans 13 residues. TCRdb independently ran MiXCR on the 5' RACE reads; one entry per CDR3 protein. This table holds about 360,000 distinct CDR3 sequences, 20% to 25% found once. Material: blood, either unsorted or a sorted T cell fraction (not recorded which). The origin of this receptor is a male donor with ankylosing spondylitis or in good health (not recorded which). The chain recombines TRBV24-1 with TRBJ2-3, with 8 bases matching TRBD2. CDR3 in DNA: TGTGCCACCAGGGGGACTAGTTTGTCTACGCAGTATTTT. This translates into CATRGTSLSTQYF.